This record concerns one T cell receptor beta chain sequence. The CDR3 contains 13 residues. V was pared by 8 bases and J by 6 bases, with 7 bases of the junction left unmatched. The V gene's germline CDR1 is LNHDA and CDR2 SQIVND (reference sequence). This entry comes from a study of blood T cell repertoires in COVID-19. Assay used: immunoSEQ multiplex PCR; TCRdb lists only in-frame clones, some missing. The sample carries about 200,000 clones, 80% to 85% recorded once. V usage is TRBV19 and J usage is TRBJ1-2, with 9 bases aligning to TRBD1. This TCR came from a human donor in a cohort sampled during active COVID-19. The sequencing input was peripheral blood. CDR3 sequence: CASGPGTGNGYTF. The CDR3 DNA follows: TGTGCCAGTGGACCAGGGACAGGGAATGGCTACACCTTC.